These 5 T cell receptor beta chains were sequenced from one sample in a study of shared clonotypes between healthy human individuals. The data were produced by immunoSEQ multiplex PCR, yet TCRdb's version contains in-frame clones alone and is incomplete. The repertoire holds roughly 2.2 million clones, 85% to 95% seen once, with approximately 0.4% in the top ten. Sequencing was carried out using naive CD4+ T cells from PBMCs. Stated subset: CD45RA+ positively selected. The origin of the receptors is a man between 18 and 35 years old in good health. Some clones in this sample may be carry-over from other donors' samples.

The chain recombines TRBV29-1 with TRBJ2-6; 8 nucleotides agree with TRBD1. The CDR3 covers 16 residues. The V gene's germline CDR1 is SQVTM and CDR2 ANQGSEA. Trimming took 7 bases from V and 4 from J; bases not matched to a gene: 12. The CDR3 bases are TGCAGCGGAAGTAGGGGCAGGGGGCTAGGGGCCAACGTCCTGACTTTC. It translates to CSGSRGRGLGANVLTF. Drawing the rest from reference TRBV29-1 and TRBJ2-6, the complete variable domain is SAVISQKPSRDICQRGTSLTIQCQVDSQVTMMFWYRQQPGQSLTLIATANQGSEATYESGFVIDKFPISRPNLTFSTLTVSNMSPEDSSIYLCSGSRGRGLGANVLTFGAGSRLTVL.

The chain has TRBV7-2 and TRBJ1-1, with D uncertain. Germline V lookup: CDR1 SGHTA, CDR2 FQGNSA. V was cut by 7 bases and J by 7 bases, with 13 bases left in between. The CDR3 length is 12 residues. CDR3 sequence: CASTPRRGEAFF. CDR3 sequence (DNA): TGTGCCAGCACCCCCCGGCGGGGTGAAGCTTTCTTT.

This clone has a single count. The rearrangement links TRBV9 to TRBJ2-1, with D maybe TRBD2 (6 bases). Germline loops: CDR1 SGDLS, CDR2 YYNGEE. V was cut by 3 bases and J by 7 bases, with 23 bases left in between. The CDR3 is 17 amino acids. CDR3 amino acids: CASSAPKTSQTSNEQFF. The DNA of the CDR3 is TGTGCCAGCAGCGCACCAAAGACTAGTCAGACTTCAAATGAGCAGTTCTTC.

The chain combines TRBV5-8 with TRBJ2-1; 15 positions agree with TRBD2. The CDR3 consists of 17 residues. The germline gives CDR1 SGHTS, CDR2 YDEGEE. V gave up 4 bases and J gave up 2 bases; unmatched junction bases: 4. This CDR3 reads CASSDGLAGGTYNEQFF. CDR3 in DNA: TGTGCCAGCAGCGATGGACTAGCGGGAGGGACCTACAATGAGCAGTTCTTC.

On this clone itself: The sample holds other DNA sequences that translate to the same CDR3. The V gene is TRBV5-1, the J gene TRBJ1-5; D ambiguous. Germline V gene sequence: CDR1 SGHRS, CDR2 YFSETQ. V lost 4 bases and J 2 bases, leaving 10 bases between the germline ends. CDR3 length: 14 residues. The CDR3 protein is CASSPRGGNQPQHF. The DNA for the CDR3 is TGCGCCAGCAGCCCTCGCGGGGGCAATCAGCCCCAGCATTTT.